This T cell receptor (beta chain) was obtained from a study of CD8 T cells in ankylosing spondylitis. A single record per CDR3 protein comes from TCRdb applying MiXCR to the 5' RACE reads. The sample has approximately 45,000 distinct CDR3 sequences, about 11% seen once. Germline V lookup: CDR1 SQVTM, CDR2 ANQGSEA. Deletions cut 7 bases from V and 0 bases from J, with 6 bases between. The CDR3 runs to 11 residues. Broader study findings: Reported data indicate significant enrichment of disease-linked clones within matched ankylosing spondylitis synovial fluid. Past studies reported some motif variants in reactive arthritis synovial fluid and blood.

This clonotype has ten or more counts. Antigen specificity is unknown. V gene TRBV29-1 combines with J gene TRBJ2-5; D is unresolved. The origin of this receptor is a male donor with ankylosing spondylitis or in good health (not recorded which). The sequenced sample was blood, either unsorted or a sorted T cell fraction (not recorded which). The CDR3 is CSARYQETQYF. In DNA, the CDR3 is TGCAGCGCGCGGTACCAAGAGACCCAGTACTTC.